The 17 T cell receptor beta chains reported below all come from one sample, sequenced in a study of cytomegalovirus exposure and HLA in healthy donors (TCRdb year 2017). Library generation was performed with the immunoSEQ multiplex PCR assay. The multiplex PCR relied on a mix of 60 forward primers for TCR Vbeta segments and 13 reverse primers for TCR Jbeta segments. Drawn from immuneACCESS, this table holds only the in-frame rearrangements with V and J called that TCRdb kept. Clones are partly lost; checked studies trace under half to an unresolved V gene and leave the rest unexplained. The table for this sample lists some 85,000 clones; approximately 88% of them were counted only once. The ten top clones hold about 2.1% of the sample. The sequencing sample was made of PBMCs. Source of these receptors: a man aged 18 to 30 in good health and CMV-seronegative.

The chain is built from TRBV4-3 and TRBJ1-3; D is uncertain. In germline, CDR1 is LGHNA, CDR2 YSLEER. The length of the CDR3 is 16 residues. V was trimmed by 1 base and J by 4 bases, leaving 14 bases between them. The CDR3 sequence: CASSQATGRTGNTIYF. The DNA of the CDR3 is TGCGCCAGCAGCCAAGCGACTGGGAGAACAGGAAACACCATATATTTT.

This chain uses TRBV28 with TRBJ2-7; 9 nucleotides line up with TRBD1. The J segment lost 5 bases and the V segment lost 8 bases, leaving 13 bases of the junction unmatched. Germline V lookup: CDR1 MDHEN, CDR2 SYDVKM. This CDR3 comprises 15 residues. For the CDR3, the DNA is TGTGCCAGCTTTTATTCGGACAGGGGTTTTGACGAGCAGTACTTC. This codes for CASFYSDRGFDEQYF.

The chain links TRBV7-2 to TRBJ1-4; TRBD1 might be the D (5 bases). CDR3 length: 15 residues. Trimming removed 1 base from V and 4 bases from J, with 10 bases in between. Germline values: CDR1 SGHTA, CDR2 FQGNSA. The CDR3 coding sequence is TGTGCCAGCAGCTTAGATCGGGGGGATAATGAAAAACTGTTTTTT. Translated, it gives CASSLDRGDNEKLFF.

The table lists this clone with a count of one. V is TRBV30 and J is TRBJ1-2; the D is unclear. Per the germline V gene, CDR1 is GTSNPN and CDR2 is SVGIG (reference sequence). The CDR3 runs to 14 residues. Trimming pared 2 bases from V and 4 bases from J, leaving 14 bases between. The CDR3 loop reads CAWSTGSSFYGYTF. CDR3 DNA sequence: TGTGCCTGGAGTACCGGGTCCTCTTTCTATGGCTACACCTTC.

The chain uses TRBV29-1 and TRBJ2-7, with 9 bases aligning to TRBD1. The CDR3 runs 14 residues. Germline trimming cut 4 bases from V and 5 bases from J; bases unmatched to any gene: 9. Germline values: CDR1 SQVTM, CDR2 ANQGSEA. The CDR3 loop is CSVVAGTGSNEQYF. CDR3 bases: TGCAGCGTTGTAGCCGGGACAGGGTCTAACGAGCAGTACTTC.

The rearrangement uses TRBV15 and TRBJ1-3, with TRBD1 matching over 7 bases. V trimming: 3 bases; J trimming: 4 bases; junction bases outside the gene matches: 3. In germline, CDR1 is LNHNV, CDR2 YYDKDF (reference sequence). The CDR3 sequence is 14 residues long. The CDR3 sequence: CATSRGQPGNTIYF. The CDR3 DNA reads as TGTGCCACCAGCAGGGGACAGCCAGGAAACACCATATATTTT.

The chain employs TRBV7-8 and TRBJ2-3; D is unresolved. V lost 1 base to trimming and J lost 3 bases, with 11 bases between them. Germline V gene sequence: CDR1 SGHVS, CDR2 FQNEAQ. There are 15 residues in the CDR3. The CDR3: CASSLGNQRTDTQYF. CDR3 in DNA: TGTGCCAGCAGCTTAGGGAATCAGAGGACAGATACGCAGTATTTT.

CDR3: CASSLAASSYNEQFF. Here the CDR3 DNA reads TGTGCCAGCAGCTTAGCGGCAAGCTCCTACAATGAGCAGTTCTTC. The rearrangement joins TRBV7-9 to TRBJ2-1; D remains ambiguous. CDR1 SEHNR and CDR2 FQNEAQ come from the germline V gene (reference sequence). V was shortened by 0 bases and J by 0 bases, with 6 bases between the two germline ends. The CDR3 sequence is 15 residues long.

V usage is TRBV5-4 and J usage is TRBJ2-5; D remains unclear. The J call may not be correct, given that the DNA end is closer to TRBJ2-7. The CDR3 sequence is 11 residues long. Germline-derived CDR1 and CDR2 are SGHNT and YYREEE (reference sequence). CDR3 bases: TGTGCCAGCAGCTCCCCCGCCGAGCAGTACTTC. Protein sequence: CASSSPAEQYF.

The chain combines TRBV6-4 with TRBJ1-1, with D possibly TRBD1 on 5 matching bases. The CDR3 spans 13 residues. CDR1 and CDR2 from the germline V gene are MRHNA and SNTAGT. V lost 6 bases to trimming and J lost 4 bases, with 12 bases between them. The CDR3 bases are TGTGCCAGCAGCCAGAGAAGGGGCACTGAAGCTTTCTTT. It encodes CASSQRRGTEAFF.

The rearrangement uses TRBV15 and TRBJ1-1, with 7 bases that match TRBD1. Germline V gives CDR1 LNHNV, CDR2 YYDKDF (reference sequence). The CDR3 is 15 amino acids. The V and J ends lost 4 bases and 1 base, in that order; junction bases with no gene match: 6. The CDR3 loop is CATSTKNRGNTEAFF. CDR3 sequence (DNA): TGTGCCACCAGCACTAAAAACAGGGGGAACACTGAAGCTTTCTTT.

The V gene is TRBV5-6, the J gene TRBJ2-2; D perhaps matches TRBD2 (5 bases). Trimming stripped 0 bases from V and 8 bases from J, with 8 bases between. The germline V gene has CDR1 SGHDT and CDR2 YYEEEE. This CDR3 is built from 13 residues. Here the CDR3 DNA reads TGTGCCAGCAGCTTGGTTCGGGGAGGGGAGCTGTTTTTT. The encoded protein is CASSLVRGGELFF.

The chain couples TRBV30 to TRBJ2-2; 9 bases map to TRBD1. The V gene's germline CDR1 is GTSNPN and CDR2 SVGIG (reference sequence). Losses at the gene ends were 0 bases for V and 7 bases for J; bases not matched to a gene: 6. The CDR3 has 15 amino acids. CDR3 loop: CAWSVRTGVGGELFF. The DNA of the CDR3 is TGTGCCTGGAGTGTCCGGACAGGGGTGGGCGGGGAGCTGTTTTTT.

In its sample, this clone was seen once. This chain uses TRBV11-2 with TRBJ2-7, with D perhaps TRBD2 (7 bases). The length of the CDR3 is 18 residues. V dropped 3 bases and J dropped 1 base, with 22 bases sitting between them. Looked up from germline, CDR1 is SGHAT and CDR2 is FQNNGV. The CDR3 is CASSLAGATRPISYEQYF. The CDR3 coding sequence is TGTGCCAGCAGCTTGGCGGGGGCGACACGACCAATTTCCTACGAGCAGTACTTC.

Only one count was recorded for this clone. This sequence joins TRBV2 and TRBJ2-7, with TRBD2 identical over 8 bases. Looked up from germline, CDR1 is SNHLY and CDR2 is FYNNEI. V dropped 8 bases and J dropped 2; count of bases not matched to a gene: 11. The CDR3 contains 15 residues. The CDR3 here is CASARAPGGPYEQYF. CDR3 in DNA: TGTGCCAGCGCCAGAGCTCCGGGAGGGCCCTACGAGCAGTACTTC.

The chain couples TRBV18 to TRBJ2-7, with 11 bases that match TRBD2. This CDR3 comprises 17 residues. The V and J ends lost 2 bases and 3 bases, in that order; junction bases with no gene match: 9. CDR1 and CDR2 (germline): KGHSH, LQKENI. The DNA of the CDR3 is TGTGCCAGCTCACCATTGACTAGCGGGGATTCCGACTACGAGCAGTACTTC. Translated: CASSPLTSGDSDYEQYF.

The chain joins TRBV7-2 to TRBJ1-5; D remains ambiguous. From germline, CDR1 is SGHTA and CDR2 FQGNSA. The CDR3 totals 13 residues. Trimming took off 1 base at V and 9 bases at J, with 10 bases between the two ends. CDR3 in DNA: TGTGCCAGCAGCTTAGAAGGAGGATTGCCCCAGCATTTT. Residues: CASSLEGGLPQHF.